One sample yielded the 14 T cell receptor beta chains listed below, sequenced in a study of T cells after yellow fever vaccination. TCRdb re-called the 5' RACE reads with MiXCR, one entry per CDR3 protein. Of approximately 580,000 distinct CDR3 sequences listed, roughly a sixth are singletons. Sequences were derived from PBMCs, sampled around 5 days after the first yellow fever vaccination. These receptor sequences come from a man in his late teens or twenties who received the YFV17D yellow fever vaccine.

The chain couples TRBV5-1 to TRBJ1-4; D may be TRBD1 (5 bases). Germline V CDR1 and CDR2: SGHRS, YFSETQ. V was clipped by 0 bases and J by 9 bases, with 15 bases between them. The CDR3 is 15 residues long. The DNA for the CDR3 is TGCGCCAGCAGCTTGGAACAGACAGCCATGAAAAAACTGTTTTTT. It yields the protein CASSLEQTAMKKLFF. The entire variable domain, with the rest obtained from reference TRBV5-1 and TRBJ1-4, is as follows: KAGVTQTPRYLIKTRGQQVTLSCSPISGHRSVSWYQQTPGQGLQFLFEYFSETQRNKGNFPGRFSGRQFSNSRSEMNVSTLELGDSALYLCASSLEQTAMKKLFFGSGTQLSVL.

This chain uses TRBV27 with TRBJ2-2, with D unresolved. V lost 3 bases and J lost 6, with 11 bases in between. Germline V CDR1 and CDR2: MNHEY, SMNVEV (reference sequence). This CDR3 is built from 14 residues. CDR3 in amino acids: CASSLSVEPGELFF. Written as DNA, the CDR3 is TGTGCCAGCAGTTTGTCGGTGGAACCCGGGGAGCTGTTTTTT.

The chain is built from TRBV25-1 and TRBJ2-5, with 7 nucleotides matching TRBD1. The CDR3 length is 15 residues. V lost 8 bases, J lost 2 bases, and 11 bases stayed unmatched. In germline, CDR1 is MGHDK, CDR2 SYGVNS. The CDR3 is CASATGTALQETQYF. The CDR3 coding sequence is TGTGCCAGCGCCACCGGGACAGCCTTGCAAGAGACCCAGTACTTC.

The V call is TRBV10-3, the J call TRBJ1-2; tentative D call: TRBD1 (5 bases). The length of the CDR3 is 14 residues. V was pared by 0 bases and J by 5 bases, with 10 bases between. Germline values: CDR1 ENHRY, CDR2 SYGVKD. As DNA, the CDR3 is TGTGCCATCAGTGAGTCGACAGAAGAGTATGGCTACACCTTC. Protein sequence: CAISESTEEYGYTF.

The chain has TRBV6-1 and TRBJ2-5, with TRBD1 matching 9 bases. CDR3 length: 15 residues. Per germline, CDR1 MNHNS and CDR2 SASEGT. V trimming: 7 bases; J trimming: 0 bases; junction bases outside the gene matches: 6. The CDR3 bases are TGTGCCAGCACAGGGACAGGGTCGTACCAAGAGACCCAGTACTTC. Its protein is CASTGTGSYQETQYF.

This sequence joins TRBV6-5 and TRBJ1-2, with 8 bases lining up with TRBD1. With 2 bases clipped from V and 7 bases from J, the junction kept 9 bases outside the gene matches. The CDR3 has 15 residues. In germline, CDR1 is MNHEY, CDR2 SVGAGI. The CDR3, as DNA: TGTGCCAGCAGTTACGTCCAGGACAGGGAGGCTGGCTACACCTTC. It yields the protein CASSYVQDREAGYTF.

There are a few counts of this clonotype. CDR3 DNA sequence: TGTGCCAGCAGTTACGCGGGACATTTTGCTCTGTACGAGCAGTACGTC. This encodes CASSYAGHFALYEQYV. The chain employs TRBV6-2 or TRBV6-3 and TRBJ2-7; tentatively, D is TRBD1 or TRBD2 (6 bases each). Trimming left V 2 bases short and J 4 bases short, with 18 bases between. There are 16 residues in the CDR3. Germline V CDR1 and CDR2: MNHEY, SVGEGT.

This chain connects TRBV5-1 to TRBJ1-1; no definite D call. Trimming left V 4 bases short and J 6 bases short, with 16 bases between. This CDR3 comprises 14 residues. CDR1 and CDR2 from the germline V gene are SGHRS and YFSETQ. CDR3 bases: TGCGCCAGCAGCGTCAGATACCGTGACGCTGAAGCTTTCTTT. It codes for CASSVRYRDAEAFF.

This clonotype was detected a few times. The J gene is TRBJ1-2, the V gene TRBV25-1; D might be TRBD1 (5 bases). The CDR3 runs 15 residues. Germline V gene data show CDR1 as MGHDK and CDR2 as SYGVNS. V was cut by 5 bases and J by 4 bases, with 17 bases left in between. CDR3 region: CASSIPDGGGYGYTF. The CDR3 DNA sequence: TGTGCCAGCAGTATACCAGACGGGGGAGGCTATGGCTACACCTTC.

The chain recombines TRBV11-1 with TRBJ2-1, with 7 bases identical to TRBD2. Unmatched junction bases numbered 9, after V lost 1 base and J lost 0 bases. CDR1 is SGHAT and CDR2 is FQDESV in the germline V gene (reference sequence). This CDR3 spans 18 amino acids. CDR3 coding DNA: TGTGCCAGCAGCTTAGGGATGTGGGGGGGGAGCTCCTACAATGAGCAGTTCTTC. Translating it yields CASSLGMWGGSSYNEQFF.

CDR3 loop: CAISERWQQETQYF. In nucleotides, the CDR3 is TGTGCCATCAGTGAACGGTGGCAGCAAGAGACCCAGTACTTC. The chain recombines TRBV10-3 with TRBJ2-5; D is unclear. The CDR3 spans 14 residues. The germline gives CDR1 ENHRY, CDR2 SYGVKD. V dropped 3 bases and J dropped 2 bases, with 10 bases sitting between them.

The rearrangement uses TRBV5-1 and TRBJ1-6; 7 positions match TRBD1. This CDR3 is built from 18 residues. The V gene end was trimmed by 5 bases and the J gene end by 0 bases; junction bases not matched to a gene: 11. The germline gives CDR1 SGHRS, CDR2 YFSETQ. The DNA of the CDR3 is TGCGCCAGCAGAATACAGGGGAGAGAAAGCTCCTATAATTCACCCCTCCACTTT. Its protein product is CASRIQGRESSYNSPLHF.

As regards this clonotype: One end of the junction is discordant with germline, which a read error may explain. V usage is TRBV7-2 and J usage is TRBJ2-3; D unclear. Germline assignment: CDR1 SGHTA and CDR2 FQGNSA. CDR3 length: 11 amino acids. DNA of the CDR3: TGTGCCAGCACCTCAGGAGATACGCTGTATTTT. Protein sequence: CASTSGDTLYF. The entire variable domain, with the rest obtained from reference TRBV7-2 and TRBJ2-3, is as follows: GAGVSQSPSNKVTEKGKDVELRCDPISGHTALYWYRQSLGQGLEFLIYFQGNSAPDKSGLPSDRFSAERTGGSVSTLTIQRTQQEDSAVYLCASTSGDTLYFGPGTRLTVL.

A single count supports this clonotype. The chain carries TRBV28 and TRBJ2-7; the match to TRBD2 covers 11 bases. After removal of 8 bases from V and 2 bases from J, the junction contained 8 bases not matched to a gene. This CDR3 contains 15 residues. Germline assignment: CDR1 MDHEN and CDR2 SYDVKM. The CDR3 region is CASLRGSGGAYEQYF. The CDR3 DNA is TGTGCCAGCCTCCGTGGTAGCGGGGGGGCCTACGAGCAGTACTTC.